This passage covers 10 T cell receptor beta chains from one sample sequenced in a study of cytomegalovirus exposure and HLA in healthy donors. PCR amplification relied on 60 Vbeta primers (plus 13 Jbeta primers). The method was immunoSEQ multiplex PCR; TCRdb's version includes in-frame clones alone and lacks a portion of them. The sample contains under 300,000 clones, 70% to 90% of which appear only once. Sample: PBMCs. The receptors derive from a man aged 40-49 years in good health and CMV-seropositive.

V usage is TRBV5-1 and J usage is TRBJ2-7, with D unclear. The CDR3 is made up of 14 amino acids. V was cut by 4 bases and J by 2 bases, with 13 bases left in between. Germline CDR1 and CDR2: SGHRS and YFSETQ. The CDR3 loop reads CASSPSIGTYEQYF. The CDR3 nucleotides are TGCGCCAGCAGCCCGTCTATTGGTACCTACGAGCAGTACTTC.

The V call is TRBV19, the J call TRBJ1-1; D might be TRBD1 (6 bases). V gave up 9 bases and J gave up 3 bases, with 17 bases separating them. The CDR3 is made up of 14 amino acids. Germline CDR1 reads LNHDA; CDR2 reads SQIVND (reference sequence). The CDR3 is CASDRGGTDTEAFF. The CDR3 DNA reads TGTGCCAGCGACCGAGGGGGAACGGACACTGAAGCTTTCTTT.

The chain joins TRBV2 to TRBJ2-3, with 8 bases that match TRBD2. The CDR3 consists of 14 residues. CDR1 is SNHLY and CDR2 is FYNNEI in the germline V gene. After removal of 10 bases from V and 2 bases from J, the junction contained 8 bases not matched to a gene. CDR3 in DNA: TGTGCCACCATAAGCGGGAGAGTCACAGATACGCAGTATTTT. Translation gives CATISGRVTDTQYF.

This chain connects TRBV28 to TRBJ2-1; 12 positions agree with TRBD1. The CDR3 has 15 residues. The junction had 6 bases not matched to a gene; V was cut back by 6 bases and J by 6 bases. CDR1 is MDHEN, CDR2 SYDVKM, per germline. CDR3 coding DNA: TGTGCCAGCAGCCCCGGGACAGGGGGCATCAATGAGCAGTTCTTC. It encodes CASSPGTGGINEQFF. Drawing the rest from reference TRBV28 and TRBJ2-1, the complete variable domain is DVKVTQSSRYLVKRTGEKVFLECVQDMDHENMFWYRQDPGLGLRLIYFSYDVKMKEKGDIPEGYSVSREKKERFSLILESASTNQTSMYLCASSPGTGGINEQFFGPGTRLTVL.

The V call is TRBV10-3, the J call TRBJ1-6, with D maybe TRBD1 (5 bases). The CDR3 length is 14 residues. Germline V gene data show CDR1 as ENHRY and CDR2 as SYGVKD. The ends were cut back, 3 bases at V and 4 bases at J, with 7 bases in the middle. As DNA, the CDR3 is TGTGCCATCAGTGAAAGACAGTATAATTCACCCCTCCACTTT. This codes for CAISERQYNSPLHF.

The rearrangement links TRBV28 to TRBJ2-7; 11 bases map to TRBD2. The CDR3 consists of 16 residues. Germline V lookup: CDR1 MDHEN, CDR2 SYDVKM. J gave up 1 base and V 4 bases, and 6 bases lay outside the gene matches. CDR3 in DNA: TGTGCCAGCAGTTCCCCTCGACTAGCGGGGTCCTACGAGCAGTACTTC. Its translation: CASSSPRLAGSYEQYF. Together with reference TRBV28 and TRBJ2-7, the CDR3 gives the full variable domain: DVKVTQSSRYLVKRTGEKVFLECVQDMDHENMFWYRQDPGLGLRLIYFSYDVKMKEKGDIPEGYSVSREKKERFSLILESASTNQTSMYLCASSSPRLAGSYEQYFGPGTRLTVT.

The chain has TRBV6-5 and TRBJ1-1, with 10 bases fitting TRBD1. Germline V gives CDR1 MNHEY, CDR2 SVGAGI. V lost 6 bases and J lost 10; bases outside the gene matches: 11. The CDR3 runs to 14 residues. The CDR3 coding sequence is TGTGCCAGCAGCCAACCCGGGACAGGGGAGGGAGCTTTCTTT. Protein sequence: CASSQPGTGEGAFF.

The chain links TRBV6-1 to TRBJ1-5; TRBD1 might be the D (5 bases). The CDR3 consists of 12 residues. Germline V gene lookup returns CDR1 MNHNS and CDR2 SASEGT. The V end lost 8 bases, the J end lost 5 bases, and 10 bases lay between the germline ends. CDR3 nucleotide sequence: TGTGCCAGCGGGGGGTTGTATCAGCCCCAGCATTTT. Translating gives CASGGLYQPQHF.

The chain combines TRBV6-5 with TRBJ2-7; D might be TRBD1 (7 bases). Trimming took off 6 bases at V and 6 bases at J, with 18 bases between the two ends. The CDR3 consists of 14 residues. The germline gives CDR1 MNHEY, CDR2 SVGAGI. The CDR3 here is CASRTGWDLGEQYF. DNA of the CDR3: TGTGCCAGCAGGACAGGGTGGGACTTGGGCGAGCAGTACTTC.

The chain joins TRBV9 to TRBJ2-7, with 7 nucleotides matching TRBD1. CDR1 is SGDLS, CDR2 YYNGEE, per germline. The V and J ends lost 9 bases and 3 bases, in that order; junction bases with no gene match: 18. The CDR3 runs 16 residues. The CDR3 bases are TGTGCCATCCCGCCTACCCGGGACAGCACTTTCTACGAGCAGTACTTC. The encoded protein is CAIPPTRDSTFYEQYF.